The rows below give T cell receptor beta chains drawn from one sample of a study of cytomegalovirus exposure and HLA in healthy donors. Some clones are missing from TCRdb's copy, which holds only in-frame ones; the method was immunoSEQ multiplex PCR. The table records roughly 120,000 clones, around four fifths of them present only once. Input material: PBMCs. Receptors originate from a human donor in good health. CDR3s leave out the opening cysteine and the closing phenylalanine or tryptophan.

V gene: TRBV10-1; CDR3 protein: ASSESQGAADIQY
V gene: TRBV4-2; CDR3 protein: ASSQEAPSGDEQY
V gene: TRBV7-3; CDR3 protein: ASSTSGGADEQF
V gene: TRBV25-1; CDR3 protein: ASSKRGINQPQH
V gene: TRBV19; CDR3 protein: ASTTGDSVTDTQY
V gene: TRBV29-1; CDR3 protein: SVGGLAGLQF
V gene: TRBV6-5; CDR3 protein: ASSYPRQPYEQY
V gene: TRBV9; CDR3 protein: ASSVDRGSGNTIY
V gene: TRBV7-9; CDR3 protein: ASSLVEQF
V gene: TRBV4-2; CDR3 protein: ASSPPGGAGGGFEQY
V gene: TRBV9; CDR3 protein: ASSAQTGTPI
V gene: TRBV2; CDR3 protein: ASRGHTATNEKLF